This TCR beta chain emerged from a study of naive and memory T cell subsets. Whole-study findings and limits: In naive cells, over 90% of TCR sequences were seen only once. In CD4 and CD8 cells, diversity dropped from naive through EMRA. A few larger clonotypes appeared in naive repertoires, especially CD8, possibly memory cells re-expressing CD45RA.

J lost 1 base, V lost 3 bases, and 6 bases had no gene match. Per germline, CDR1 SEHNR and CDR2 FQNEAQ (reference sequence). CDR3 length: 16 amino acids. CD4 T cells were positively selected, then CD8 T cells from the CD4-negative fraction. This clonotype occurred a few times. Its matching antigen is unknown. Both TRBC1 and TRBC2 were covered by a beta constant-region primer of two equimolar oligonucleotides. Nested alpha and beta constant-region primers with the SP2 primer drove four PCR rounds on ligated cDNA. Using its own MiXCR run on the UMI-ligation and nested PCR reads, TCRdb lists one record per CDR3 protein. Of some 83,000 distinct CDR3 sequences in the sample, around 9% are singletons; the top ten hold 0.95% to 1.5%.

The sample was naive CD8+ T cells from blood. This clonotype was sampled from a human donor in good health. This chain joins TRBV7-9 and TRBJ2-7, with TRBD2 identical over 10 bases. The DNA of the CDR3 is TGTGCCAGCAGCTTTCCGTCTAGCGGGGGATCCTACGAGCAGTACTTC. Protein sequence: CASSFPSSGGSYEQYF. Complete variable domain (other parts from reference TRBV7-9 and TRBJ2-7): DTGVSQNPRHKITKRGQNVTFRCDPISEHNRLYWYRQTLGQGPEFLTYFQNEAQLEKSRLLSDRFSAERPKGSFSTLEIQRTEQGDSAMYLCASSFPSSGGSYEQYFGPGTRLTVT.